The 8 T cell receptor beta chains reported below all come from one sample, sequenced in a study of blood T cell repertoires in COVID-19. This table comes from immunoSEQ multiplex PCR, and its TCRdb copy is limited to in-frame clones, with some not included. The table shows 250,000 to 300,000 clones, with around 87% occurring only once. Sequencing was done on a sample of peripheral blood. All receptors come from a woman aged 40 to 50 who had recovered from COVID-19.

The chain is built from TRBV6-5 and TRBJ2-7, with 8 bases identical to TRBD1. Losses at the gene ends were 7 bases for V and 2 bases for J; bases not matched to a gene: 10. CDR1 is MNHEY and CDR2 is SVGAGI in the germline V gene. The length of the CDR3 is 15 residues. The CDR3 loop is CASTKWTGFTYEQYF. The CDR3, as DNA: TGTGCCAGCACAAAGTGGACAGGGTTCACCTACGAGCAGTACTTC.

The chain carries TRBV4-2 and TRBJ2-2, with TRBD2 matching 8 bases. Germline CDR1 is LGHNA and CDR2 is YNFKEQ. After removal of 6 bases from V and 4 bases from J, the junction contained 7 bases not matched to a gene. The CDR3 is 15 residues long. The DNA of the CDR3 is TGTGCCAGCAGTTACGCGGGGGGCAGCACCGGGGAGCTGTTTTTT. The encoded protein is CASSYAGGSTGELFF.

V is TRBV7-2 and J is TRBJ2-7; D is unclear. V dropped 7 bases and J dropped 0 bases, with 13 bases sitting between them. The germline gives CDR1 SGHTA, CDR2 FQGNSA. The CDR3 covers 14 residues. The CDR3 bases are TGTGCCAGCACCGGCGGTACCTTCTCCTACGAGCAGTACTTC. Translation gives CASTGGTFSYEQYF.

V usage is TRBV27 and J usage is TRBJ1-1; possibly TRBD1 for D (6 bases). The CDR3 loop spans 14 amino acids. Germline-derived CDR1 and CDR2 are MNHEY and SMNVEV (reference sequence). With 5 bases removed from V and 4 bases from J, the gap between germline ends came to 14 bases. CDR3: CASSERGTITEAFF. In DNA form, the CDR3 reads TGTGCCAGCAGTGAGAGGGGGACCATCACTGAAGCTTTCTTT.

The V gene is TRBV5-1, the J gene TRBJ1-2; D ambiguous. Germline values: CDR1 SGHRS, CDR2 YFSETQ. CDR3 size: 13 residues. V lost 4 bases and J lost 3, with 10 bases in between. As DNA, the CDR3 is TGCGCCAGCAGCCCCGACACCTACTATGGCTACACCTTC. It encodes CASSPDTYYGYTF.

This chain links TRBV12-3 or TRBV12-4 with TRBJ2-3; D gene ambiguous. The CDR3 is 12 residues long. V lost 4 bases and J lost 7, with 9 bases in between. This CDR3 is CASSSFTYTQYF. The CDR3 nucleotides are TGTGCCAGCAGTTCCTTTACTTATACGCAGTATTTT.

V is TRBV6-5 and J is TRBJ1-1; 8 bases are a match to TRBD1. Germline CDR1 reads MNHEY; CDR2 reads SVGAGI. This CDR3 has 15 residues. After removal of 4 bases from V and 8 bases from J, the junction contained 12 bases not matched to a gene. The CDR3 spells CASSSTGQGAVEAFF. In nucleotides, the CDR3 is TGTGCCAGCAGTTCCACAGGACAGGGCGCCGTCGAAGCTTTCTTT.

The J gene is TRBJ2-3, the V gene TRBV27, with 10 bases identical to TRBD2. This CDR3 spans 16 amino acids. In germline, CDR1 is MNHEY, CDR2 SMNVEV (reference sequence). The J segment lost 2 bases and the V segment lost 4 bases, leaving 6 bases of the junction unmatched. The CDR3 DNA is TGTGCCAGCAGTTCATCTAGCGGGGGCTCCACAGATACGCAGTATTTT. Translation gives CASSSSSGGSTDTQYF.